This TCR beta chain was identified during a study of HIV-infected patients and healthy controls (TCRdb year 2014). About the investigation overall: The study asked whether deep sequencing of the TCR repertoire from small blood samples of HIV patients could detect immune perturbation and reconstitution.

The CDR3 starts with the cysteine, ends with the phenylalanine, and has 15 residues. Only CDR3 DNA is held: 45 bases, read in frame from base 1. CDR1 and CDR2 (MNHNS, SASEGT) derive from the germline V gene. Between the V and J ends, shortened by 6 bases and 1 base respectively, the junction contains 13 bases. This clonotype was found many times. Its antigen is currently not known. No base quality values were provided; no much bigger clone lies one nucleotide off. Results and caveats for the whole study, not just this receptor: During therapy, a significant decrease in frequency was seen for HIV-associated CDR3s, whereas no significant change was found for CMV-associated CDR3s, although most of them became more frequent. Differing numbers of distinct sequences in patients and controls hindered comparison, and size-matching assigned excessive weight to rare events in the HIV-infected data. The dynamics of distinct T-cell subpopulations could not be separated, and sequencing depth was restricted, because whole blood was used. Both the Jaccard index and the count of highly shared sequences showed that healthy controls shared more CDR3s between individuals than HIV+ patients did. Pairing of alpha and beta chains was not determined in the samples. In HIV-infected patients, the apparent post-therapy recovery of the Gini index was not replicated in size-matched repertoire data. Oligoclonality may be reflected in the significantly higher mean Gini indices of HIV-infected repertoires compared with controls. Eight alpha and eight beta V genes showed significantly different mean usage between HIV-infected patients and controls. MAIT cell alpha-chain CDR3s were present at high frequency in healthy controls but severely depleted in HIV+ repertoires. In the study, no determination of donor HLA types was made. Processing was restricted to sixteen HIV-infected individuals, which the authors judged to be a major constraint on the generalizability of the findings. Compared with untreated HIV+ repertoires, healthy control repertoires had roughly threefold more distinct CDR3s and higher Shannon diversity. The observed differences in diversity could not be explained by the slight differences in age and sex profiles between the study cohorts.

Whole blood was used without cell fractionation, so the repertoire reflected all unsorted peripheral T cells. Ten uninfected healthy donors were sampled as controls, and four of these ten donors were sampled twice about 13 weeks apart. For RNA extraction, a 2.5 ml sample of peripheral blood was drawn into Tempus tubes. Residual genomic DNA was removed with the TURBO-DNase kit and globin mRNA was depleted with GLOBINclear. Reverse transcription of 500 ng RNA was performed with SuperScript III using primers directed against the alpha and beta constant regions. Separate alpha and beta chain libraries were generated by chain-specific third strand synthesis with multiplexing indices. The protocol used a single primer pair to amplify all rearrangements within a chain, which avoided primer bias, and attached molecular barcodes to each cDNA molecule. Purified cDNA was ligated with T4 RNA Ligase 1 onto a 5' RACE adapter bearing a random hexamer and the SP2 sequencing primer site. With slow temperature ramps used to favor optimal annealing, second strand synthesis was primed from the SP2 site with Phusion polymerase. Each molecule's 12-nucleotide barcode consisted of two random hexamer sequences, both added before amplification and joined together. A short first PCR added P5 and P7 adapter elements plus a second index, followed by an approximately 23-cycle amplification PCR with P5s and P7 primers. In total the libraries went through roughly 30 PCR cycles, after which the libraries were quantified on a Qubit, sized on a Bioanalyzer, and diluted to 4 nM. Sequencing of the normalized libraries was done on an Illumina MiSeq using 2 x 250 paired-end kits. Reverse transcription reactions underwent purification over MinElute columns, with elution into about 9.9 ul Tris-Cl. A 1:1 ratio of AMPure XP beads was used to clean the adapter ligations after they had run for about 21 hours at 16 degrees C. The source study handled its data this way. A modified Decombinator processed the demultiplexed FASTQ files and output V, J, insert and barcode information. Sequences sharing a barcode but differing from the dominant sequence were discarded as errors, and barcodes clustered at Levenshtein distance 3 were counted to estimate original cDNA molecules. The R packages ineq, vegan, igraph and RCytoscape were used for downstream analyses, with IMGT nomenclature and CDR3 definitions applied. V gene usage was calculated across distinct sequences, with every TCR tallied a single time to avoid skew from clonal expansion. Similarity networks connected unique CDR3 amino acid sequences within a donor whenever two sequences differed by a single Levenshtein edit. Published HIV-specific CDR3s (around 90 alpha, 702 beta) and CMV-specific CDR3s (13 alpha, 200 to 300 beta) were compiled and searched for in the repertoires. Lower sequence numbers were not the cause of the decreased diversity in patients, as random subsampling to size-matched repertoires showed. TCRdb trimmed the raw reads at Q25, called clones with MiXCR and kept productive beta chains. Duplicate CDR3 protein sequences are folded into a single record with the most common DNA and genes. What appears here as the V and J calls and clone size reflects TCRdb's work, not the paper's. Recorded for this sample are fewer than 20,000 distinct CDR3 sequences; around 7.7% of them occurred a single time. 6.5% to 8.5% of the sample is taken by the ten largest.

The sample was blood. The chain is made from TRBV6-1 and TRBJ1-5, with the D gene not confidently named. This receptor was taken from an adult in good health. The encoded CDR3 is CASRREFGSNQPQHF. The sequenced DNA: TGTGCCAGCAGGCGGGAGTTCGGGAGCAATCAGCCCCAGCATTTT.